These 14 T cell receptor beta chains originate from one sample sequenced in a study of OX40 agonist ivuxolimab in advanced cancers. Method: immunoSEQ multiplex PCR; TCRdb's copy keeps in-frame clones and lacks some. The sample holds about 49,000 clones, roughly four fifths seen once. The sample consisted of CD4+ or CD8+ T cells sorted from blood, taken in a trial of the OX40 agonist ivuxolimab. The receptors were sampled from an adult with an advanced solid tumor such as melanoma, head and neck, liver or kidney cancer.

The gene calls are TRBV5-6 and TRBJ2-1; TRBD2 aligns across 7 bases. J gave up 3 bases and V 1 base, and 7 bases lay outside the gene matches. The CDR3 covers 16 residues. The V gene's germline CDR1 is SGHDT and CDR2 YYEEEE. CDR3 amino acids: CASSLSLVAGYNEQFF. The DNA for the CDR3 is TGTGCCAGCAGCTTGTCGTTGGTAGCGGGCTACAATGAGCAGTTCTTC.

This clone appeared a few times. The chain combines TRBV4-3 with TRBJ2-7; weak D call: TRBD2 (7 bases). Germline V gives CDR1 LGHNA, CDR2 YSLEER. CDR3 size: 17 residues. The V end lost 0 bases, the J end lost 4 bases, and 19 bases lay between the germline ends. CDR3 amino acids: CASSQDWGPGGRYEQYF. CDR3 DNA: TGCGCCAGCAGCCAAGATTGGGGGCCGGGAGGAAGGTACGAGCAGTACTTC.

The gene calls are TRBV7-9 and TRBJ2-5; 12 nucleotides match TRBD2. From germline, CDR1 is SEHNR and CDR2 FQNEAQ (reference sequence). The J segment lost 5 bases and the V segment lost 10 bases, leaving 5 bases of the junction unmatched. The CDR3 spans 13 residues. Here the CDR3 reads CAITGTSGETQYF. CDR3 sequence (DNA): TGTGCCATTACCGGGACTAGCGGGGAGACCCAGTACTTC.

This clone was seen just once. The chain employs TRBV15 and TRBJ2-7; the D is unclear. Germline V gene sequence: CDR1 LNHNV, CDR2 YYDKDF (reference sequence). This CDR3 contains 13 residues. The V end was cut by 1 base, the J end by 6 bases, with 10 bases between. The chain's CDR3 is CATSRAAQSEQYF. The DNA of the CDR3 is TGTGCCACCAGCAGAGCCGCACAGAGCGAGCAGTACTTC.

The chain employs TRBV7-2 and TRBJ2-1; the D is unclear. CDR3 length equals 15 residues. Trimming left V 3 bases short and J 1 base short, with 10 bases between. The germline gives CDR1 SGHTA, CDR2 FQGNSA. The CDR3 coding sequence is TGTGCCAGCAGCTTGGCCGTCTCGTCCTACAATGAGCAGTTCTTC. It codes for CASSLAVSSYNEQFF.

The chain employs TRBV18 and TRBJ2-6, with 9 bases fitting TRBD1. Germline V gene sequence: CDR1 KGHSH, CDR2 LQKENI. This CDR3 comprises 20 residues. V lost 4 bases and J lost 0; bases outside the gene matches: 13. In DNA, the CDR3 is TGTGCCAGCTCACGGACCGGGACAGGGTTGTTAGGCTCTGGGGCCAACGTCCTGACTTTC. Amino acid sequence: CASSRTGTGLLGSGANVLTF. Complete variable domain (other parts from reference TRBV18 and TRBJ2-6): NAGVMQNPRHLVRRRGQEARLRCSPMKGHSHVYWYRQLPEEGLKFMVYLQKENIIDESGMPKERFSAEFPKEGPSILRIQQVVRGDSAAYFCASSRTGTGLLGSGANVLTFGAGSRLTVL.

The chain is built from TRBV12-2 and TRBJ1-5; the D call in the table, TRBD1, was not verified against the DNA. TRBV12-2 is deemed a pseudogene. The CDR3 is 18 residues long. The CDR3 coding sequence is TGTGCAAGTCGCTTAGAAGTACAGGGGCCCCTCAGCAATCAGCCCCAGCATTTT. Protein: CASRLEVQGPLSNQPQHF.

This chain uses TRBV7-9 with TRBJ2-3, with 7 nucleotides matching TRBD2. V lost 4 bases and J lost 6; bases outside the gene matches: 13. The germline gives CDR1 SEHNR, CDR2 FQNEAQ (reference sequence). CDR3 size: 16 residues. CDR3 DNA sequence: TGTGCCAGCAGCTACCAAAGGAGCGGGAAAGGGGATACGCAGTATTTT. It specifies CASSYQRSGKGDTQYF.

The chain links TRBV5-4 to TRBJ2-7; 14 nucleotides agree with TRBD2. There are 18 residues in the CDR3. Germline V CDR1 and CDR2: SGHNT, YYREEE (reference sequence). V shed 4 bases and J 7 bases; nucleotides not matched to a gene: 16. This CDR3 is CASSRTLMTSGRAPEQYF. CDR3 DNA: TGTGCCAGCAGCCGTACTCTCATGACTAGCGGGAGGGCTCCGGAGCAGTACTTC.

CDR3 nucleotides: TGTGCCAGCAGCTCGGGGCGGGGGATAGATACGCAGTATTTT. Translation: CASSSGRGIDTQYF. The chain carries TRBV7-9 and TRBJ2-3; 7 bases align to TRBD2. The length of the CDR3 is 14 residues. V was pared by 4 bases and J by 5 bases, with 6 bases of the junction left unmatched. Per the germline V gene, CDR1 is SEHNR and CDR2 is FQNEAQ (reference sequence).

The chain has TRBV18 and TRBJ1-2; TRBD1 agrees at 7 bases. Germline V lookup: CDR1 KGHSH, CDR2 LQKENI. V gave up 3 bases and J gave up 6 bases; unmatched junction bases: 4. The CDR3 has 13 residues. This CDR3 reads CASSPRGADGYTF. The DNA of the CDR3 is TGTGCCAGCTCACCCAGGGGGGCAGATGGCTACACCTTC.

CDR3 region: CASSLSGTLGSQYF. CDR3 DNA: TGTGCCAGCAGTTTATCGGGGACCCTCGGTTCCCAGTACTTC. This chain joins TRBV27 and TRBJ2-5, with D perhaps given as TRBD1 or TRBD2 (5 bases each). V was shortened by 0 bases and J by 9 bases, with 14 bases between the two germline ends. This CDR3 contains 14 residues. In germline, CDR1 is MNHEY, CDR2 SMNVEV (reference sequence).

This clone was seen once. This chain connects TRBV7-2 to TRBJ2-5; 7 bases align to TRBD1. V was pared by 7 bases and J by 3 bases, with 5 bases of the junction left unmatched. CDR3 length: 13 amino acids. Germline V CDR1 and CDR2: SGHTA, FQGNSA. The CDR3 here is CASNDRAEETQYF. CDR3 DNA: TGTGCCAGCAACGACAGGGCTGAAGAGACCCAGTACTTC.

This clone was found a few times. CDR3: CASSLAGRTEAFF. The CDR3 nucleotides read TGTGCCAGCAGCTTAGCAGGGCGCACTGAAGCTTTCTTT. The rearrangement joins TRBV7-2 to TRBJ1-1; D is unresolved. This CDR3 is built from 13 residues. V was shortened by 0 bases and J by 4 bases, with 6 bases between the two germline ends. The germline CDR1 and CDR2 sequences are SGHTA and FQGNSA.